What follows describes a single T cell receptor (beta chain). Its antigen is still unknown. Profiled with immunoSEQ multiplex PCR; TCRdb holds only in-frame clones, not every one. The sample consists of about 64,000 clones, about 91% of them appearing once. Losses at the gene ends were 4 bases for V and 5 bases for J; bases not matched to a gene: 7. CDR3 length: 14 amino acids. The germline CDR1 and CDR2 sequences are LNHDA and SQIVND (reference sequence). The data belong to a study of OX40 agonist ivuxolimab in advanced cancers. Study summary: Aged 23 to 79 with a mean of 60 years, they were more than 80% male. Study results and caveats: Certain nonresponders likewise exhibited a low normalized T-cell clonal expansion.

The chain links TRBV19 to TRBJ2-5; 7 nucleotides agree with TRBD1. Sequenced here: CD4+ or CD8+ T cells sorted from blood, sampled in a trial of the OX40 agonist ivuxolimab. This receptor was taken from an adult with an advanced solid tumor such as melanoma, head and neck, liver or kidney cancer. CDR3 nucleotides: TGTGCCAGTAGTAGAGGACAGGCCTGGGAGACCCAGTACTTC. As protein: CASSRGQAWETQYF.